This entry concerns a single TCR beta chain. Antigen specificity is unknown. The repertoire was sequenced with immunoSEQ multiplex PCR; TCRdb's copy has only in-frame clones and lacks some. The table includes some 83,000 clones, 65% to 90% detected once. This specimen comes from a study of OX40 agonist ivuxolimab in advanced cancers. Study outcomes and limitations: Expanded peripheral T cells had an undetermined antigen specificity. Both CD4+ and CD8+ T cell populations in blood had undergone clonal expansion by week 6 at 0.1 to 3.0 mg/kg.

This CDR3 has 15 residues. Between the trimmed V and J ends, which lost 6 bases and 0 bases, there was a span of 13 bases. CDR1 is SGHRS, CDR2 YFSETQ, per germline. The source is an adult with an advanced solid tumor such as melanoma, head and neck, liver or kidney cancer. The chain uses TRBV5-1 and TRBJ2-1; no clear D. This material consisted of CD4+ or CD8+ T cells sorted from blood, taken in a trial of the OX40 agonist ivuxolimab. This CDR3 is CASNRAGSSYNEQFF. Here the CDR3 DNA reads TGCGCCAGCAACCGGGCAGGAAGCTCCTACAATGAGCAGTTCTTC.